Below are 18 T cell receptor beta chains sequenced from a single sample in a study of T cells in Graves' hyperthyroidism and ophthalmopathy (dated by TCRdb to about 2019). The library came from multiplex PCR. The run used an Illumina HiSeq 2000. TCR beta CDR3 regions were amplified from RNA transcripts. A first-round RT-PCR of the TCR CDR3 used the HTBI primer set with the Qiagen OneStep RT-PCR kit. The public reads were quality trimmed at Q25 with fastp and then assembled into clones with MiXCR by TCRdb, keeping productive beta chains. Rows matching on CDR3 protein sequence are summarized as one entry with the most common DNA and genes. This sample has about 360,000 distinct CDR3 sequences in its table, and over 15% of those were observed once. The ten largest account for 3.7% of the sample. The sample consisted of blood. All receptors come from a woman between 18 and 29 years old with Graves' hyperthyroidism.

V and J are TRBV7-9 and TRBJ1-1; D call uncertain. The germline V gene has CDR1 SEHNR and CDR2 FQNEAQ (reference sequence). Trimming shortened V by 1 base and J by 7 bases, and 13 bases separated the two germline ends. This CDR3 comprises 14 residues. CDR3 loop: CASSLVVQAGEAFF. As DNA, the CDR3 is TGTGCCAGCAGCTTAGTAGTCCAAGCCGGTGAAGCTTTCTTT.

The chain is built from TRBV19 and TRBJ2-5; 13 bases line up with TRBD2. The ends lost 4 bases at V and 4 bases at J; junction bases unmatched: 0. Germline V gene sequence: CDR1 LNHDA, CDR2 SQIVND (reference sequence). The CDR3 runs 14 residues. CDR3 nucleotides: TGTGCCAGTAGTAGGACTAGCGGGAGAGAGACCCAGTACTTC. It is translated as CASSRTSGRETQYF.

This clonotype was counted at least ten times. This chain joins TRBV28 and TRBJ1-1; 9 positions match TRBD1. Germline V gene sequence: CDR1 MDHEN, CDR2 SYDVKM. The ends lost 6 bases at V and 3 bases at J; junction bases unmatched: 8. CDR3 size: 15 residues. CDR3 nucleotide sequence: TGTGCCAGCAGGGAGACAGGGGGTGGGGACACTGAAGCTTTCTTT. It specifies CASRETGGGDTEAFF.

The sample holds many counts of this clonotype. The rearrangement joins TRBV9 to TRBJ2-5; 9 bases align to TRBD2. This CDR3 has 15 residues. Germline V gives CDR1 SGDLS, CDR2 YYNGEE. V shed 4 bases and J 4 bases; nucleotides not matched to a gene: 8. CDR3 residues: CASSSGGGAGETQYF. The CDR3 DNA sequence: TGTGCCAGCAGCTCCGGCGGGGGGGCAGGAGAGACCCAGTACTTC.

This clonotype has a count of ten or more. The CDR3 nucleotides read TGTGCCACCAGCAGAGTGAGGGGGACCGGGGAGCTGTTTTTT. Amino acid sequence: CATSRVRGTGELFF. The chain joins TRBV15 to TRBJ2-2; maybe TRBD1 (6 bases). The V end was cut by 1 base, the J end by 5 bases, with 8 bases between. Germline CDR1 is LNHNV and CDR2 is YYDKDF (reference sequence). The CDR3 totals 14 residues.

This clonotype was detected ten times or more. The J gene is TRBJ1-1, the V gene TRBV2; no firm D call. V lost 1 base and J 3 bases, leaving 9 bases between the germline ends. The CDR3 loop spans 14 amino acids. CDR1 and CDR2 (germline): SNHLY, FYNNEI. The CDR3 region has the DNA TGTGCCAGCAGTGAAGGATACAGCGACACTGAAGCTTTCTTT. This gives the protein CASSEGYSDTEAFF.

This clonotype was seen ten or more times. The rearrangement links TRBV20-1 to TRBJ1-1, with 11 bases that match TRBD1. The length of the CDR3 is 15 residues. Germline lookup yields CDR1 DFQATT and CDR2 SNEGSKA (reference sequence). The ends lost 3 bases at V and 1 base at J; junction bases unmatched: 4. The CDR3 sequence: CSARDGTGGNTEAFF. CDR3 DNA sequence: TGCAGTGCTAGGGACGGGACAGGGGGGAACACTGAAGCTTTCTTT.

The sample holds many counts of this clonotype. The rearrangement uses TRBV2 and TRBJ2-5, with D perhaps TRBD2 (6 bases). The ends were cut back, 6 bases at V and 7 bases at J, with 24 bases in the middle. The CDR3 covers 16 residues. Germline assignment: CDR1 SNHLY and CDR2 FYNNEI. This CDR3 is CASSFPPPDVRGTQYF. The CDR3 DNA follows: TGTGCCAGCAGCTTTCCCCCCCCTGACGTGCGGGGGACCCAGTACTTC.

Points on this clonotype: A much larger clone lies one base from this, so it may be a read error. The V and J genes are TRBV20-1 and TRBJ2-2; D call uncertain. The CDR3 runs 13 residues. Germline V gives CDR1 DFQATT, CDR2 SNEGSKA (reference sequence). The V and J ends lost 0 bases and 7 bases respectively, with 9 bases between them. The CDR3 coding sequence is TGCAGTGCTAGAGATCTCGACATCGGGGAGCTGTTTTTT. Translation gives CSARDLDIGELFF.

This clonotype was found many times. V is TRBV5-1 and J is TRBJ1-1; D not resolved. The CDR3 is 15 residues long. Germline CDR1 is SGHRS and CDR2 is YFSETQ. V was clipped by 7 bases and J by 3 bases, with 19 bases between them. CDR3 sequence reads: CASSGLGGGDTEAFF. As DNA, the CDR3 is TGCGCCAGCTCTGGCCTAGGCGGCGGAGACACTGAAGCTTTCTTT.

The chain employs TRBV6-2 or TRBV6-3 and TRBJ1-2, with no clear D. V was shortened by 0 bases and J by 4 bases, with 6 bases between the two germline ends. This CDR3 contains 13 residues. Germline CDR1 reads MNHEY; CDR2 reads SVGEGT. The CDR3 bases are TGTGCCAGCAGTTACTCGACGCCCTATGGCTACACCTTC. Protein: CASSYSTPYGYTF.

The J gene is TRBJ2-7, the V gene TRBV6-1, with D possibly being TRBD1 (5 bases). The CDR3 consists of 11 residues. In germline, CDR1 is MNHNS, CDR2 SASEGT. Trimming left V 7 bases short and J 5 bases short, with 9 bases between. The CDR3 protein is CASTQGHEQYF. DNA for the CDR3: TGTGCCAGCACTCAGGGCCACGAGCAGTACTTC.

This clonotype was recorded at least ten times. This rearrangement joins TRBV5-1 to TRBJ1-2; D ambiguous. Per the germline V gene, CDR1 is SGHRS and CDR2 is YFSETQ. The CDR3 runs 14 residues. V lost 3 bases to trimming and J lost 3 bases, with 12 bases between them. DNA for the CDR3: TGCGCCAGCAGCTCGACCTCTGCGGACTATGGCTACACCTTC. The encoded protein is CASSSTSADYGYTF.

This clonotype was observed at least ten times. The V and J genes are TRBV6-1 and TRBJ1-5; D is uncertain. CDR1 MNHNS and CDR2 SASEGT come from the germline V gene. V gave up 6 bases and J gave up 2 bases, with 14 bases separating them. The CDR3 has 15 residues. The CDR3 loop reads CASSLGLGGNQPQHF. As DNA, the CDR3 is TGTGCCAGCAGCCTGGGCCTCGGGGGCAATCAGCCCCAGCATTTT.

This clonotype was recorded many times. The chain's CDR3 is CASSYPGQGNYGYTF. The DNA for the CDR3 is TGTGCCAGCAGTTACCCGGGACAGGGGAACTATGGCTACACCTTC. This chain joins TRBV28 and TRBJ1-2; 10 bases are a match to TRBD1. Trimming took 4 bases from V and 2 from J; bases not matched to a gene: 4. This CDR3 contains 15 residues. Per germline, CDR1 MDHEN and CDR2 SYDVKM.

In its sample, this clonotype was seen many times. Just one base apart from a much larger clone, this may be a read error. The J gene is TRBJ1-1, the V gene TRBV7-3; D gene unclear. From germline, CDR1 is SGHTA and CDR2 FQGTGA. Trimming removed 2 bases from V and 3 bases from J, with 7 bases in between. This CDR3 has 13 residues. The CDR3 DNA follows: TGTGCCAGCAGCTTATCGGCGGACACTGAAGCTTTCTTT. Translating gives CASSLSADTEAFF.

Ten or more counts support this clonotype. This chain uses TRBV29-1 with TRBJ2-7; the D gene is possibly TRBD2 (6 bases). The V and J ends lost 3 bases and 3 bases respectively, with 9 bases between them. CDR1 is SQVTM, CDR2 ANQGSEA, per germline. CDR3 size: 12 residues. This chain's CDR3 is CSVEVGGYEQYF. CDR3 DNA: TGCAGCGTTGAGGTCGGGGGCTACGAGCAGTACTTC.

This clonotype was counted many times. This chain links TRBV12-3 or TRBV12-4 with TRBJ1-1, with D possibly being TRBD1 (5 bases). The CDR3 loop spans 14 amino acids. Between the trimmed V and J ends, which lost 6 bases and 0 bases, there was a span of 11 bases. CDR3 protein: CASRAGRVNTEAFF. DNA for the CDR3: TGTGCCAGCAGGGCGGGACGGGTGAACACTGAAGCTTTCTTT.